This T cell receptor (beta chain) derives from a study of identical twins. Findings and caveats of the study: Cord blood beta clonotypes present at high abundance carried fewer insertions; no such pattern appeared in memory repertoires.

The trim removed 2 bases at V and 2 bases at J, leaving 0 bases unmatched. Germline values: CDR1 MNHEY, CDR2 SVGEGT. The CDR3 is made up of 14 amino acids. From the 5' RACE reads, TCRdb called clonotypes with MiXCR, one entry per CDR3 protein. The sample includes about 210,000 distinct CDR3 sequences, roughly 9.4% of them seen just once. This clonotype is medium-sized. Its antigen is not identified. Sequenced material: memory (CD45RO+) T cells sorted from blood. The clonotype comes from a woman aged 18-29 years in good health. The chain couples TRBV6-2 or TRBV6-3 to TRBJ2-7; 10 bases align to TRBD2. The CDR3: CASSYGTSAYEQYF. CDR3 coding DNA: TGTGCCAGCAGTTACGGGACTAGCGCCTACGAGCAGTACTTC.